This is a list of T cell receptor beta chains from one sample in a study of T cells in Graves' hyperthyroidism and ophthalmopathy. A single record per CDR3 protein comes from TCRdb applying MiXCR to the multiplex PCR reads. Of 550,000 to 800,000 distinct CDR3 sequences detected, about 16% appear once; the ten largest clones hold over 7.5%. Sequenced input: blood. These receptors all stem from a young man with Graves' hyperthyroidism. The CDR3 runs from the conserved cysteine through the conserved F or W. A D gene is named only where the DNA matches it firmly. Some rows mark clone size as missing; the rest say once, few, many or name a class of expanded clone.

length	J	size	V	D	CDR3	DNA
13	TRBJ2-5	many	TRBV2	.	CASKRDGSETQYF	TGTGCCAGCAAGCGTGACGGGAGCGAGACCCAGTACTTC
15	TRBJ2-7	few	TRBV27	TRBD1	CASMRFPGQSYEQYF	TGTGCCAGCATGAGGTTCCCGGGACAGTCCTACGAGCAGTACTTC
14	TRBJ2-1	.	TRBV28	.	CASSLWQGYNEQFF	TGTGCCAGCAGTTTATGGCAGGGGTACAATGAGCAGTTCTTC
14	TRBJ2-2	many	TRBV2	TRBD1	CASTLDRVAGELFF	TGTGCCAGCACCCTGGACAGGGTGGCCGGGGAGCTGTTTTTT
14	TRBJ2-1	few	TRBV6-2/TRBV6-3	TRBD2	CAGSYGLAANEQFF	TGTGCCGGCAGTTACGGTCTAGCGGCCAATGAGCAGTTCTTC
12	TRBJ1-3	.	TRBV20-1	.	CSAGMAARAIYF	TGCAGTGCTGGAATGGCCGCGAGGGCCATATATTTT
16	TRBJ1-5	few	TRBV20-1	.	CSARGRAGGGNQPQHF	TGCAGTGCTAGAGGGAGGGCAGGTGGTGGAAACCAGCCCCAGCATTTT
16	TRBJ2-1	many	TRBV11-2	TRBD2	CASSSFRLAGGREQFF	TGTGCCAGCAGCTCATTCAGACTAGCGGGGGGTCGTGAGCAGTTCTTC
14	TRBJ1-5	.	TRBV6-1	TRBD1	CASEGRTGPQPQHF	TGTGCCAGCGAAGGTCGGACAGGACCACAGCCCCAGCATTTT
12	TRBJ2-5	once	TRBV4-1	.	CASSSASGVQYF	TGCGCCAGCAGCTCAGCAAGTGGGGTACAGTACTTC
14	TRBJ1-1	.	TRBV30	.	CAWTAGVGNTEAFF	TGTGCCTGGACCGCCGGGGTTGGGAACACTGAAGCTTTCTTT
13	TRBJ2-5	.	TRBV19	TRBD1	CASMTGAGETQYF	TGTGCCAGTATGACAGGGGCCGGCGAGACCCAGTACTTC
12	TRBJ2-1	few	TRBV3-1	.	CASEGRYNEQFF	TGTGCCAGCGAAGGGAGGTACAATGAGCAGTTCTTC
14	TRBJ1-3	few	TRBV12-3/TRBV12-4	.	CASSFRGAGNTIYF	TGTGCCAGCAGTTTCAGAGGGGCTGGAAACACCATATATTTT
17	TRBJ2-1	many	TRBV7-3	TRBD2	CASSLSGLAGGTNEQFF	TGTGCCAGCAGCTTATCCGGACTAGCGGGAGGAACCAATGAGCAGTTCTTC
14	TRBJ2-5	many	TRBV27	TRBD2	CASGLAGRQETQYF	TGTGCCAGCGGACTAGCGGGCCGCCAAGAGACCCAGTACTTC
17	TRBJ2-5	many	TRBV12-3/TRBV12-4	TRBD1	CASRWDRGRVDQETQYF	TGTGCCAGCAGATGGGACAGGGGGCGAGTGGATCAAGAGACCCAGTACTTC
14	TRBJ2-7	.	TRBV20-1	.	CSAARGGRAVEQYF	TGCAGTGCCGCGAGGGGGGGGAGGGCCGTCGAGCAGTACTTC
13	TRBJ1-2	.	TRBV5-1	.	CASSLWTNYGYTF	TGCGCCAGCAGCTTGTGGACTAACTATGGCTACACCTTC
15	TRBJ2-3	many	TRBV30	.	CAWIRSPGVTDTQYF	TGTGCCTGGATTCGGTCCCCAGGGGTCACAGATACGCAGTATTTT
16	TRBJ2-3	many	TRBV28	TRBD1	CASSTAGTEVTDTQYF	TGTGCCAGCAGCACCGCCGGGACAGAAGTCACAGATACGCAGTATTTT
13	TRBJ1-4	many	TRBV28	.	CASRSEKGEKLFF	TGTGCCAGCAGGTCAGAGAAAGGTGAAAAACTGTTTTTT
14	TRBJ2-7	many	TRBV18	TRBD1	CASSAGTGPYEQYF	TGTGCCAGCTCGGCCGGGACAGGGCCCTACGAGCAGTACTTC
14	TRBJ1-1	few	TRBV29-1	.	CSVASTGMNTEAFF	TGCAGCGTCGCTTCTACAGGGATGAACACTGAAGCTTTCTTT
15	TRBJ1-1	many	TRBV6-1	.	CASSESGHPNTEAFF	TGTGCCAGCAGTGAGTCGGGACACCCGAACACTGAAGCTTTCTTT
17	TRBJ1-5	.	TRBV6-2/TRBV6-3	TRBD1	CASTGARQGAVNQPQHF	TGTGCCAGCACCGGCGCACGACAGGGGGCGGTCAATCAGCCCCAGCATTTT
16	TRBJ1-5	few	TRBV15	.	CATSRDAGGSNQPQHF	TGTGCCACCAGCAGAGATGCGGGGGGCTCCAATCAGCCCCAGCATTTT
16	TRBJ2-1	many	TRBV2	TRBD2	CASSLDSGANYNEQFF	TGTGCCAGCAGTTTAGACAGCGGGGCGAATTACAATGAGCAGTTCTTC